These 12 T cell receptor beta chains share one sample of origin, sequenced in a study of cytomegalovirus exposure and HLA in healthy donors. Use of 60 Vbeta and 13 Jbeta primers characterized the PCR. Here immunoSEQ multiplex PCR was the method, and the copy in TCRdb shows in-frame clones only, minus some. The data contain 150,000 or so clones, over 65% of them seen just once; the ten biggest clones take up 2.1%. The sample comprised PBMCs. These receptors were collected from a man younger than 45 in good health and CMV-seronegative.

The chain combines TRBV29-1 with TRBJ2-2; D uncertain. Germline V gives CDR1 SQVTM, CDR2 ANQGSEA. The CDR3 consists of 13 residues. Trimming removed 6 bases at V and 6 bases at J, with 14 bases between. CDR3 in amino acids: CSVATSEAGELFF. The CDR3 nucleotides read TGCAGCGTGGCAACGAGTGAGGCCGGGGAGCTGTTTTTT.

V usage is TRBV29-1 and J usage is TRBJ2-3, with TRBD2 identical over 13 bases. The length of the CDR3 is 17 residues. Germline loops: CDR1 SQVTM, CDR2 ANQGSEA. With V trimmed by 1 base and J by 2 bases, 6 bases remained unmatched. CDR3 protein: CSVEGLAGGQPTDTQYF. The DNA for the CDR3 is TGCAGCGTTGAAGGACTAGCGGGGGGCCAACCCACAGATACGCAGTATTTT.

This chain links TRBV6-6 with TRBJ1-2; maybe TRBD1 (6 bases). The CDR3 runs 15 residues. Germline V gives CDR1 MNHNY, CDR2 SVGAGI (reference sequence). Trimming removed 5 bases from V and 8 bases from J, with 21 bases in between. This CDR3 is CASSSLGGASNGYTF. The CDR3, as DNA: TGTGCCAGCAGTAGCCTGGGGGGGGCGTCAAACGGCTACACCTTC.

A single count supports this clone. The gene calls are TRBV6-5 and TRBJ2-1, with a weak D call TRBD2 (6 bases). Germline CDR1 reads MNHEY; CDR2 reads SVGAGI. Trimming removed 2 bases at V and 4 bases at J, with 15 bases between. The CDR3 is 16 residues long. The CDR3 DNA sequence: TGTGCCAGCAGTTACGATGGTAGGGGACTGTACAATGAGCAGTTCTTC. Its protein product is CASSYDGRGLYNEQFF.

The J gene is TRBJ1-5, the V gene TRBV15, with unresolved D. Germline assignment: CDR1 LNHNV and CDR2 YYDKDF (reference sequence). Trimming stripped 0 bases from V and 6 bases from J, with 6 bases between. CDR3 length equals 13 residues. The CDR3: CATSRDRGQPQHF. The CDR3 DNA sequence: TGTGCCACCAGCAGAGATCGGGGTCAGCCCCAGCATTTT.

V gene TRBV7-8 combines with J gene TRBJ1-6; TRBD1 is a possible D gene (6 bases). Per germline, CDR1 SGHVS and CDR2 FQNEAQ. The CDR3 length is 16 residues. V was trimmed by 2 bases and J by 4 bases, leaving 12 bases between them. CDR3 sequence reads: CASSLKGVSYNSPLHF. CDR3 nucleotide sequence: TGTGCCAGCAGCTTAAAGGGGGTCAGTTATAATTCACCCCTCCACTTT. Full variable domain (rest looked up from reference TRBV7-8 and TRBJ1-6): GAGVSQSPRYKVAKRGQDVALRCDPISGHVSLFWYQQALGQGPEFLTYFQNEAQLDKSGLPSDRFFAERPEGSVSTLKIQRTQQEDSAVYLCASSLKGVSYNSPLHFGNGTRLTVT.

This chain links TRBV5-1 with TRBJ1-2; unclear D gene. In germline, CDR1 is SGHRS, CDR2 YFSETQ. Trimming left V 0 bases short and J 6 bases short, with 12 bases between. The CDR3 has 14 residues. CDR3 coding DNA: TGCGCCAGCAGCTTGGAAGAGAGGAGGGATGGCTACACCTTC. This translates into CASSLEERRDGYTF.

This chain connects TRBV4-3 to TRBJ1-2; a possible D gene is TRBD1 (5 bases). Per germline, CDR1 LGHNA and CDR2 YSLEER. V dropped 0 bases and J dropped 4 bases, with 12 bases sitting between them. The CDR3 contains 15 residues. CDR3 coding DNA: TGCGCCAGCAGCCAAGATACCCAGGGTGGCTATGGCTACACCTTC. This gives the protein CASSQDTQGGYGYTF.

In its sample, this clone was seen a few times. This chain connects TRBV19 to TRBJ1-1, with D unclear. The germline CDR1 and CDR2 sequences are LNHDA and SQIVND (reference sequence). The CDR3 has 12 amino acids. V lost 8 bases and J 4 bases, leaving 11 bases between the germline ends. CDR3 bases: TGTGCCAGTTCGGCTTCAGGCACTGAAGCTTTCTTT. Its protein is CASSASGTEAFF.

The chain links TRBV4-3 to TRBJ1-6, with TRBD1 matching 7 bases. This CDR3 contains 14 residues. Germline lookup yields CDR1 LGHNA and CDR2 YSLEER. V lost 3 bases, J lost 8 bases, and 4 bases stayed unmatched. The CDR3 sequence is CASSQGQSDSPLHF. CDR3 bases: TGCGCCAGCAGCCAGGGACAGTCCGATTCACCCCTCCACTTT.

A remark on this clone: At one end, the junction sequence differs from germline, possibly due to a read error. CDR3 in DNA: TGTGCCAGCAGCCAAGATCCGACTGGTCCCTACAATGAGCAGTTCTTC. It codes for CASSQDPTGPYNEQFF. This chain links TRBV4-1 with TRBJ2-1; no definite D call. The CDR3 has 16 amino acids. Germline V gene sequence: CDR1 MGHRA, CDR2 YSYEKL.

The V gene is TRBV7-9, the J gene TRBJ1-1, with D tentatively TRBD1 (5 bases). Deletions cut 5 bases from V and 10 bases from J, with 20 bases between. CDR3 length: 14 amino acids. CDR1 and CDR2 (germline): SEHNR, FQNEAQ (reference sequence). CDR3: CASSLPDTLEGAFF. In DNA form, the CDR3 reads TGTGCCAGCAGCCTACCGGACACCCTGGAAGGAGCTTTCTTT.